The source of this T cell receptor beta chain is a study of blood T cell repertoires in COVID-19. The germline V gene has CDR1 SGHNT and CDR2 YYREEE (reference sequence). V was pared by 0 bases and J by 4 bases, with 12 bases of the junction left unmatched. This CDR3 is built from 17 residues. TCRdb's table, derived via immunoSEQ multiplex PCR, lists solely in-frame clones and lacks some. The table shows approximately 25,000 clones, with around 72% occurring only once. The specimen sequenced was peripheral blood. This chain connects TRBV5-4 to TRBJ2-5; 7 nucleotides align to TRBD1. The clonotype comes from an elderly woman with acute or convalescent COVID-19. The CDR3 bases are TGTGCCAGCAGCTTGGTGGGGACGACAGGGTGGGTAGAGACCCAGTACTTC. The encoded protein is CASSLVGTTGWVETQYF.